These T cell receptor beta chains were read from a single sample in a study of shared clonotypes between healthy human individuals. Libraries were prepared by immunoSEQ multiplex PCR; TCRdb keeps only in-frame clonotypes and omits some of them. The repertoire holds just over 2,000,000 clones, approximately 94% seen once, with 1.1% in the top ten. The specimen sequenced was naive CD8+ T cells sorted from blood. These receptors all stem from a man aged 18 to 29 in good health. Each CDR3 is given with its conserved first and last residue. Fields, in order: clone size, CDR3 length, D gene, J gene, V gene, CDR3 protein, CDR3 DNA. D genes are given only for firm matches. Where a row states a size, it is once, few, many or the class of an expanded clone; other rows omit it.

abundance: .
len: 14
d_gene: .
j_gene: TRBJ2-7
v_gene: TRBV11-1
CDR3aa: CASSKGTAPYEQYF
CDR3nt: TGTGCCAGCAGCAAAGGGACCGCCCCCTACGAGCAGTACTTC

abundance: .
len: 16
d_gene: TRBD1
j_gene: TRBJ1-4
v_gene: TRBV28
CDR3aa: CASSLGTEATNEKLFF
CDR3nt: TGTGCCAGCAGTCTCGGGACAGAAGCAACTAATGAAAAACTGTTTTTT

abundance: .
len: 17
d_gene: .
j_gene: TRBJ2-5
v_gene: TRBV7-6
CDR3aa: CASSLGSFRGYQETQYF
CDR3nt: TGTGCCAGCAGCTTAGGGTCGTTCAGGGGCTACCAAGAGACCCAGTACTTC

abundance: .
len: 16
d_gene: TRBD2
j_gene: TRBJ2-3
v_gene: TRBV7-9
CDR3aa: CASSALTSGGADTQYF
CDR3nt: TGTGCCAGCAGCGCCCTCACTAGCGGGGGGGCAGATACGCAGTATTTT

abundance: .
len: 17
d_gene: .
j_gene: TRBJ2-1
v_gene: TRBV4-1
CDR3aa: CASSSSGMPSSYNEQFF
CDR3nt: TGCGCCAGCAGCTCAAGTGGTATGCCTAGCTCCTACAATGAGCAGTTCTTC

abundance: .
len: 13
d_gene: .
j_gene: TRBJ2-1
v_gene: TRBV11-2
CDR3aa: CASSGHILAEQFF
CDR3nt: TGTGCCAGCAGCGGCCACATCCTAGCGGAGCAGTTCTTC

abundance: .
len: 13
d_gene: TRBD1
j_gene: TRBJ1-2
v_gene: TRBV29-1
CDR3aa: CSVDRQGRPGYTF
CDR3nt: TGCAGCGTTGACAGACAGGGGCGACCTGGCTACACCTTC

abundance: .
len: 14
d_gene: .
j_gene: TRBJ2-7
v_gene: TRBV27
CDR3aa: CASSYQGRPYEQYF
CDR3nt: TGTGCCAGCAGTTATCAGGGAAGGCCCTACGAGCAGTACTTC

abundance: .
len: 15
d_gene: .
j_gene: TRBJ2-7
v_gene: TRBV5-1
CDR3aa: CASSLGTDGSYEQYF
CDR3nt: TGCGCCAGCAGCTTGGGGACAGACGGCAGCTACGAGCAGTACTTC

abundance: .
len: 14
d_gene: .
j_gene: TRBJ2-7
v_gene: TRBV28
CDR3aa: CASSLQGRGYEQYF
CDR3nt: TGTGCCAGCAGTTTACAGGGACGAGGCTACGAGCAGTACTTC

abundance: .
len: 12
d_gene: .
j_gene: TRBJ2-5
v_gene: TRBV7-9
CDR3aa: CASRDRRETQYF
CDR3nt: TGTGCCAGCAGAGACAGGAGGGAGACCCAGTACTTC

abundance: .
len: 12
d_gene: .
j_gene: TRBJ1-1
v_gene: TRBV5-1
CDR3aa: CASSRGGTEAFF
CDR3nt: TGCGCCAGCAGCCGGGGTGGCACTGAAGCTTTCTTT

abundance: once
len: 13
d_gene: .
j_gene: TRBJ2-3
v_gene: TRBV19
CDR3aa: CASSWDGTDTQYF
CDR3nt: TGTGCCAGTAGTTGGGACGGCACAGATACGCAGTATTTT

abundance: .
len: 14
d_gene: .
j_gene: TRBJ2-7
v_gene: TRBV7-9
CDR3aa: CASSPEDYSYEQYF
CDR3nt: TGTGCCAGCAGCCCGGAGGACTACTCCTACGAGCAGTACTTC

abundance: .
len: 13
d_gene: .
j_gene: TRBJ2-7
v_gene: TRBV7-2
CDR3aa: CASGESPYYEQYF
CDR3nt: TGTGCCAGCGGAGAGTCCCCCTATTACGAGCAGTACTTC

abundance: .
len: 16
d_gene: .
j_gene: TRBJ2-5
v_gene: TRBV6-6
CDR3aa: CASSYLRAVLGETQYF
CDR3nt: TGTGCCAGCAGTTACCTTCGCGCAGTTCTCGGAGAGACCCAGTACTTC

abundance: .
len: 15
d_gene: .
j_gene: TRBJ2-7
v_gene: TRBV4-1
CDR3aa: CASSENPSASYEQYF
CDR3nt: TGCGCCAGCAGCGAAAACCCTAGCGCCTCCTACGAGCAGTACTTC

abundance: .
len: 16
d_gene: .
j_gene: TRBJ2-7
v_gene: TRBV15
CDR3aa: CATSREAGIRSYEQYF
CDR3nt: TGTGCCACCAGCAGAGAAGCAGGGATCCGCTCCTACGAGCAGTACTTC